Below, one TCR beta chain is given with its context. Its antigen is not yet known. One base away there is no much larger clone; base qualities are not given. The cohort was made up of approximately 670 healthy bone marrow donors. All cohort members were sampled while nominally healthy, although unrecorded immune exposures were likely present. The donor was CMV seropositive and belonged to the group of 250 to 300 seropositive cohort members. A peripheral blood sample was provided by each donor, and peripheral blood mononuclear cells were used for TCR beta sequencing. Genomic DNA extraction from the blood cell samples was performed with the Qiagen DNeasy Blood Extraction Kit. The CDR3, from cysteine to phenylalanine, totals 16 residues. The DNA shown is the 48-base CDR3, in frame from base 1. Sequences SGHTA (CDR1) and FQGNSA (CDR2) are obtained from the germline V gene. V trim: 5 bases; J trim: 8 bases; unmatched bases: 10.

The source of the sample is a study of cytomegalovirus exposure and HLA in healthy donors (dated by TCRdb to about 2017). Looking at the study overall: In an earlier analysis of 587 of the donors, 250 to 300 Gb of sequence data and some 100 million unique TCR beta sequences from roughly 200 million T cells were reported. Roughly 310 gigabases of sequencing data and approximately 84 million unique TCR sequences were included in an early release covering over 600 HLA-typed donors. Of the approximately 400 genotyped donors, less than 90% were placed in the genetic ancestry cluster associated with self-reported Caucasian donors. The aim of the study was to test whether cataloging public T cell receptors could identify signatures of past pathogen exposure. Using immunosequencing, the study profiled T cell repertoires from about 610 subjects and related those repertoires to cytomegalovirus serostatus. In addition to the first cohort of 666 subjects, a separate validation cohort of approximately 130 different subjects was used. High-throughput TCR immunosequencing, statistical association of individual TCRs with disease status, and machine learning were combined to predict cytomegalovirus infection status. A later analysis re-examined previously published TCR beta repertoires from over 500 donors and added high-resolution HLA genotyping to investigate patterns of TCR occurrence. Rather than drawing on any new phenotypic data, the later analysis identified candidate immune exposures from TCR beta sequences and the way those sequences occurred across donors. An earlier analysis of several hundred of the donors applied high-throughput TCR beta sequencing to assess whether each TCR beta V gene segment acted as functional or pseudogenic. Donor age, sex, ethnicity and CMV serostatus were compiled together with the repertoire data. A later genetic analysis took genome-wide SNP genotypes for about 55% of the 666 donors and used that subset as a discovery cohort. Every discovery cohort repertoire had been produced on one sequencing platform. HLA typing covered class I and class II loci at four-digit resolution. The number of typed donors differed by locus: about 620-640 for A, B, C, DRB1 and DQB1; 500 to 550 for DQA1; some 590 for DPA1; and 450 to 480 for DPB1. A few DR-DQ haplotypes were treated as single units for association and clustering because of strong linkage in the cohort. Among 398 genotyped donors of the cohort, an average of approximately 250,000 unique TCR beta nucleotide sequences were sequenced per donor, about a sixth of them non-productive. On the study overall, not on this receptor specifically: In a later analysis, most CMV-associated TCR beta chains were found to appear HLA-restricted, with HLA associations seemingly driven largely by CMV exposure. A later genetic analysis associated a missense DCLRE1C variant with V-gene and J-gene trimming of TCR beta chains, and an independent cohort replicated the association. Because some donors lacked HLA typing at each locus, the association tests relied only on the typed subset. The earlier analysis of approximately 590 of the donors excluded some 15 rarely observed V segments, including chromosome 9 orphons, because counts were too low. According to the authors, the approach could potentially be generalized to other disease states and immunological phenotypes. Only TCR beta chains were sequenced in this cohort, and the absence of alpha or paired-chain data limited detectable features. A total of fewer than 200 TCR beta chains were listed by the study as associated with cytomegalovirus. Cytomegalovirus status was reported to be diagnosed by the classifier with high specificity and sensitivity in both the original and validation cohorts. When HLA alleles, especially DR and DQ, strongly co-occurred, attributing TCR associations to individual alleles was difficult. Immune exposure information for the cohort was limited to CMV serostatus. A group of highly shared sequence variants was considered likely to be a technical artifact of the sequencing pipeline. Linkage disequilibrium might explain the correlated functional status among segregating V segments, but an unknown experimental factor could not be excluded. An earlier analysis of several hundred of the donors showed that most TCR beta V segments appeared in productive rearrangements either about 87% or about 30% of the time, which broadly matched IMGT annotations. Some IMGT-functional V segments, including TRBV6-2 and TRBV6-3, could not be told apart with the 87-base-pair reads, so those segments were excluded. The presence/absence analyses assumed that sequencing depth was roughly uniform across donors, and that assumption may not be true. In vitro tests confirmed that a few of the cytomegalovirus-associated TCR beta chains recognize cytomegalovirus antigens. In a later analysis, some 17,000 TCR beta sequences were associated with specific HLA alleles at a false discovery rate of 0.05. In a later analysis, several top co-occurrence clusters were reported to appear linked to parvovirus B19, influenza, CMV and Epstein-Barr virus. While some public TCRs were present in many individuals, most TCR sequences turned up only very rarely across donors. In a later genetic analysis, fewer N-insertions in productive TCRs were reported among donors in an Asian-associated ancestry cluster than the roughly 710-donor mean. A further reported finding was that TCR beta sequences accurately predicted the HLA-A and HLA-B alleles for most subjects in the first cohort. In a later analysis, HLA-associated TCR beta chains showed more clonal expansion and lower generation probabilities than non-associated chains that were equally common. A later analysis found that TCR association rates varied across HLA loci, with DRB1 alleles showing the most associated TCRs and HLA-C alleles the fewest.

The method behind the library was the immunoSEQ multiplex PCR assay. The multiplex PCR relied on a mix of 60 forward primers for TCR Vbeta segments and 13 reverse primers for TCR Jbeta segments. Amplification of the CDR3 region of rearranged TCR beta genes was performed with a multiplex PCR assay on genomic DNA. The amplified TCR beta libraries were sequenced on the Illumina HiSeq System as 87-base-pair reads. On the authors' methods: A later analysis counted tens of millions of unique TCR beta chains across the 650 to 800 repertoires, and around 9.9 million of these chains were shared by at least two donors. To remove PCR and sequencing errors, raw reads were error-corrected and collapsed into unique sequences using a nearest-neighbor algorithm that merged closely related sequences. Alignment of CDR3 sequences to IMGT reference sequences was used to assign V, D and J gene segments. Each retained sequence needed at least a six-nucleotide match to both a V gene segment and a J gene segment. Rearrangements were classified as productive when the CDR3 lacked stop codons and remained in frame with V and J, and all other rearrangements were classified as non-productive. CDR3 was defined by IMGT convention, running from the second conserved V-encoded cysteine to the conserved J-encoded phenylalanine. In an earlier analysis of more than 550 of the donors, sequences lacking an unambiguous match to a single V gene segment were excluded. In an earlier analysis of approximately 590 of the donors, V segments were called functional above 56.7% productive rearrangements and were called segregating when the between-donor standard deviation exceeded 5%. To diagnose cytomegalovirus status from the catalog of TCR beta chain sequences, a statistical classification framework was built. In a later analysis, V and J genes were assigned by comparing TCR nucleotide sequences against IMGT/GENE-DB human TR gene sequences. Using the TCRdist pipeline, a later analysis assigned CDR3 sequences along with most-parsimonious VDJ recombination scenarios. In a later analysis, every TCR beta chain was defined by the combination of its CDR3 amino acid sequence and its V-gene family, and reads without a unique V-gene family were dropped. In a later analysis, 500 to 700 highly shared, low-generation-probability nucleotide sequences were removed to address suspected cross-contamination and a sequencing artifact. A later analysis calculated a clonal expansion index for each public chain from normalized within-repertoire ranks of inferred template counts. In a later analysis, generation probabilities were computed with a VDJ recombination model fitted to out-of-frame rearrangements, and the resulting probabilities were checked against IGoR. In a later analysis, TCR-TCR, TCR-HLA and TCR-CMV co-occurrence was scored with hypergeometric tests, and a repertoire-size bias correction was applied to TCR pairs. In a later analysis, false discovery rates were estimated by permuting HLA or CMV assignments 20 times. A later analysis grouped co-occurring TCRs with DBSCAN, adding TCRdist sequence similarity when clustering within HLA-allele-positive subsets. Repertoires with fewer than 30,000 or more than 120,000 public chains, plus five repertoires with anomalous nucleotide sharing, were excluded from co-occurrence clustering. TCRdb obtained this table from immuneACCESS and retained in-frame rearrangements with V and J assigned. These tables miss some clones; where compared with another copy, unresolved V genes account for less than half of the shortfall, and the remainder is unexplained. The V and J calls and the clone size are those of that table, but D and trimming were determined from the DNA. The sample has 100,000 to 150,000 clones on record, less than 85% of them singletons. The ten largest clones capture roughly a sixth of the sample.

The sample comprised PBMCs. The rearranged segments are TRBV7-2 and TRBJ1-4, and 11 junctional nucleotides match TRBD1. This TCR derives from a man in his fifties or sixties in good health and CMV-seropositive. The sequenced DNA is TGTGCCAGCAGCCCGGACAGGGGGCGGTTTGGAGAAAAACTGTTTTTT. This gives the protein CASSPDRGRFGEKLFF.